This TCR beta chain was identified in a study of post-analysis software for immune sequencing data. Overall study context: In terms of disease course, relapsing-remitting, secondary progressive and progressive-relapsing multiple sclerosis were included.

The length of the CDR3 is 13 residues. Trimming removed 3 bases from V and 10 bases from J, with 10 bases in between. The study's findings and limits: The five TRBV segments detected at higher frequency in patients than in controls included TRBV5-6, TRBV5-1 and TRBV20-1. A significant reduction in normalized Chao1 diversity was observed in multiple sclerosis patients versus controls. F measure grouped same-batch samples tightly together.

Prepared libraries of TCR beta cDNA carried unique molecular identifiers. Around 500,000 cDNA molecules were obtained per 1 to 10 million input T cells. MiXCR, applied by TCRdb to the PCR reads, yields one record per CDR3 protein. The data contain about 620,000 distinct CDR3 sequences, 40% to 50% of them singletons. The sample holds a few counts of this clonotype. What it recognizes is unknown. The sample was blood. This receptor was taken from a girl under 18 with multiple sclerosis. The V and J genes are TRBV12-3 or TRBV12-4 and TRBJ1-6; D remains ambiguous. CDR3 DNA: TGTGCCAGCAGTTTGATGGGGATCTCACCCCTCCACTTT. Protein: CASSLMGISPLHF.